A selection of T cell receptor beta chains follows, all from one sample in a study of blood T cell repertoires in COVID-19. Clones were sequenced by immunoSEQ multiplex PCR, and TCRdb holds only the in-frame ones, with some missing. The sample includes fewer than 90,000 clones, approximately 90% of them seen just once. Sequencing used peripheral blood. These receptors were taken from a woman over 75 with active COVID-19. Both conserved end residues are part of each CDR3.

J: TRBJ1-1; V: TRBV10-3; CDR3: CAISELGSGTEAFF
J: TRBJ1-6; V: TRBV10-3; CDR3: CAIRPAGGNNSPLHF
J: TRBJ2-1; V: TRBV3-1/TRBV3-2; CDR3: CASSRGLNEQFF
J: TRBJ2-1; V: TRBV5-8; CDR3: CASPDYNEQFF
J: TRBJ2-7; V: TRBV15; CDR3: CATSREPHRDEQYF
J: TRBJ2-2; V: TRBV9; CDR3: CASSVETGGWSTGELFF
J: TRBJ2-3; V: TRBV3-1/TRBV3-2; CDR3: CASNPGLAGDTQYF
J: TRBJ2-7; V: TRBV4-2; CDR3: CASSQVNSGSYEQYF
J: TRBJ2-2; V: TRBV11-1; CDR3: CASSFSRTSRTGELFF
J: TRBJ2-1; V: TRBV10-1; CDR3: CASSARDRGQDEQFF
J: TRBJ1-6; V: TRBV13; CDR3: CASSSQTYNSPLHF
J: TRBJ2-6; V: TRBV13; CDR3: CASSLGDGAISLTF
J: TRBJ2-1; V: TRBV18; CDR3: CASSPPSGRSDEQFF
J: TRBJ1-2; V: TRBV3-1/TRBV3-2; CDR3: CASSQELDLVTNYGYTF
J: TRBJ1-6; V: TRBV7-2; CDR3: CASSWDRLWAPLHF
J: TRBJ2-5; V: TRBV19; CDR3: CAPQAGAGETQYF
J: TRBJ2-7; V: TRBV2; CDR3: CASSHGLLYEQYF
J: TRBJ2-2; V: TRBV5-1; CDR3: CASSFLPQTGGFANTGELFF
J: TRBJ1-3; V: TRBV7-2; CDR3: CASSANAGTPHGNTIYF
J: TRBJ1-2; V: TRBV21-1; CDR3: CAPGGYTF
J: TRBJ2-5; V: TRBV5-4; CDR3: CASSLRAVNQETQYF
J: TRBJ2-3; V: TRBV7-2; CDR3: CASSLDPGYVTDTQYF
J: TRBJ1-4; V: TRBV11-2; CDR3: CASSENWQVGELFF
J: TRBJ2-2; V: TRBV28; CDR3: CASTGGEAGELFF
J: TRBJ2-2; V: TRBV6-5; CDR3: CASSYSTAPGELFF
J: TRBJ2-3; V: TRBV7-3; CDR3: CASSPGLVSRTDTQYF
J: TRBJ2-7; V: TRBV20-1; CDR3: CSARGLEQYF
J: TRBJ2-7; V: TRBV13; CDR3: CASSAVAGESYEQYF
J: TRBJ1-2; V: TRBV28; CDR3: CASSYSNLGGYGYTF
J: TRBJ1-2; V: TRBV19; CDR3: CASTARGPYGYTF
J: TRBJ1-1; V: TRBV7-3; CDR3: CASSLWARQGQGAGKTEAFF
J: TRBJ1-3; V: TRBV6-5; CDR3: CASRNQGASGNTIYF
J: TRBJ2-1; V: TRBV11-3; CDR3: CASSLEGGQVSYNEQFF
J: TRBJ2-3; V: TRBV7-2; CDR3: CASSLNGDTQYF
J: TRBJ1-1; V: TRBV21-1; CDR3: CASSKARPGSPFVTEAFF
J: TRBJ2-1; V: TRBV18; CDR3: CASSPPRVNEQFF
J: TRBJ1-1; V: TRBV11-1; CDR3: CASSEVAGLGVAFF
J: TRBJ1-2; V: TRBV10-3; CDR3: CAISPGEANYGYTF
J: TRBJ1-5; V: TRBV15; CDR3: CATSRDRGQPQHF
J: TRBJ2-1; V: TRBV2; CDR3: CASRGGDSGSYNEQFF
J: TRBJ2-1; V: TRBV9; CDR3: CASSVASGVNEQFF
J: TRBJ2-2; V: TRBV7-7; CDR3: CGNQDRDFFTGELFF
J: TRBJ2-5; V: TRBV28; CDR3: CASSPMGSGIGQETQYF
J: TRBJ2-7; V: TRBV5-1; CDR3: CASQGGSYEQYF